What follows are 27 T cell receptor beta chains derived from one specimen sequenced in a study of technical replicates of blood from a few donors. Libraries were prepared by immunoSEQ multiplex PCR; TCRdb keeps only in-frame clonotypes and omits some of them. This table has about 83,000 clones, roughly nine tenths appearing once. Sequences were obtained from T cells isolated from PBMCs. These receptors all come from a human donor in good health.

This clone was counted between two and nine times. The genes are TRBV2 and TRBJ1-1; D remains ambiguous. V was trimmed by 5 bases and J by 4 bases, leaving 11 bases between them. The length of the CDR3 is 13 residues. CDR1 SNHLY and CDR2 FYNNEI come from the germline V gene. The CDR3 region has the DNA TGTGCCAGCAGTCCGACATTCCTCACTGAAGCTTTCTTT. This codes for CASSPTFLTEAFF.

This clone was detected once. The rearrangement links TRBV19 to TRBJ2-7; tentatively, D is TRBD2 (6 bases). The CDR3 length is 15 residues. The ends were cut back, 3 bases at V and 0 bases at J, with 12 bases in the middle. Per the germline V gene, CDR1 is LNHDA and CDR2 is SQIVND (reference sequence). Here the CDR3 reads CASSIGTPSSYEQYF. CDR3 DNA sequence: TGTGCCAGTAGTATCGGGACTCCAAGCTCCTACGAGCAGTACTTC.

This chain links TRBV7-6 with TRBJ1-6; D unresolved. The CDR3 sequence is 15 residues long. The V gene lost 5 bases and the J gene lost 5 bases, with 13 bases spanning the gap. Germline lookup yields CDR1 SGHVS and CDR2 FNYEAQ. The CDR3 spells CASSPDTFDNSPLHF. Written as DNA, the CDR3 is TGTGCCAGCAGCCCAGATACGTTCGATAATTCACCCCTCCACTTT.

V usage is TRBV7-8 and J usage is TRBJ1-1, with D possibly matching TRBD1 (5 bases). This CDR3 is 15 amino acids long. Germline lookup yields CDR1 SGHVS and CDR2 FQNEAQ. V was shortened by 0 bases and J by 11 bases, with 19 bases between the two germline ends. The CDR3 DNA reads as TGTGCCAGCAGCTTAGCACCCGCGCTTCGGGGGTATGCTTTCTTT. It is translated as CASSLAPALRGYAFF. Looking up the rest from reference TRBV7-8 and TRBJ1-1 gives the full variable domain: GAGVSQSPRYKVAKRGQDVALRCDPISGHVSLFWYQQALGQGPEFLTYFQNEAQLDKSGLPSDRFFAERPEGSVSTLKIQRTQQEDSAVYLCASSLAPALRGYAFFGQGTRLTVV.

The chain combines TRBV6-1 with TRBJ1-5; 9 bases map to TRBD1. The germline V gene has CDR1 MNHNS and CDR2 SASEGT. The ends lost 1 base at V and 6 bases at J; junction bases unmatched: 7. This CDR3 comprises 16 residues. The CDR3 DNA is TGTGCCAGCAGTGAAGGACGAAACAGGGGGCGTCAGCCCCAGCATTTT. It codes for CASSEGRNRGRQPQHF.

This chain connects TRBV7-9 to TRBJ1-6; TRBD1 might be the D (5 bases). The germline V gene has CDR1 SEHNR and CDR2 FQNEAQ (reference sequence). Trimming removed 5 bases at V and 7 bases at J, with 15 bases between. This CDR3 comprises 15 residues. The CDR3 DNA reads TGTGCCAGCAGCCCCAGCCAGGGATTAAATTCACCCCTCCACTTT. Translating gives CASSPSQGLNSPLHF.

This sequence joins TRBV7-8 and TRBJ2-7; 9 bases fit TRBD1. Germline V lookup: CDR1 SGHVS, CDR2 FQNEAQ. CDR3 length: 17 residues. Trimming at V came to 5 bases and at J to 0 bases, leaving 11 bases not matched to a gene. CDR3 protein: CASSTILGQGSSYEQYF. In DNA form, the CDR3 reads TGTGCCAGCAGCACTATTTTAGGACAGGGGAGCTCCTACGAGCAGTACTTC.

The rearrangement joins TRBV5-5 to TRBJ1-1; D is ambiguous. The CDR3 runs 15 residues. Germline CDR1 is SGHKS and CDR2 is YYEKEE (reference sequence). V lost 0 bases, J lost 8 bases, and 17 bases lay in between. For the CDR3, the DNA is TGTGCCAGCAGCTTGGGTTCTCAGGCACTCCAAGAAGCTTTCTTT. Its translation: CASSLGSQALQEAFF. Using reference TRBV5-5 and TRBJ1-1 for the parts outside the CDR3, the full variable domain is DAGVTQSPTHLIKTRGQQVTLRCSPISGHKSVSWYQQVLGQGPQFIFQYYEKEERGRGNFPDRFSARQFPNYSSELNVNALLLGDSALYLCASSLGSQALQEAFFGQGTRLTVV.

The V call is TRBV4-2, the J call TRBJ1-1; 10 bases align to TRBD1. The V gene's germline CDR1 is LGHNA and CDR2 YNFKEQ. This CDR3 is built from 17 residues. J was trimmed by 0 bases and V by 0 bases; bases with no gene match: 4. The CDR3 spells CASSQDPTGGMNTEAFF. CDR3 DNA: TGTGCCAGCAGCCAAGATCCGACAGGGGGCATGAACACTGAAGCTTTCTTT.

This clone was counted a single time. V usage is TRBV18 and J usage is TRBJ2-1; 7 bases align to TRBD2. CDR1 KGHSH and CDR2 LQKENI come from the germline V gene. J lost 4 bases, V lost 7 bases, and 13 bases had no gene match. The CDR3 spans 16 residues. The CDR3: CASYPSGEGPYNEQFF. CDR3 DNA: TGTGCCAGCTACCCCTCCGGGGAGGGCCCTTACAATGAGCAGTTCTTC.

This chain links TRBV11-2 with TRBJ2-3; TRBD2 is a possible D gene (5 bases). V lost 1 base and J 0 bases, leaving 11 bases between the germline ends. Germline values: CDR1 SGHAT, CDR2 FQNNGV. CDR3 length: 16 amino acids. The chain's CDR3 is CASSLVAGASTDTQYF. CDR3 nucleotides: TGTGCCAGCAGCTTAGTCGCGGGCGCTAGCACAGATACGCAGTATTTT.

V is TRBV4-1 and J is TRBJ1-2; D not resolved. Deletions cut 0 bases from V and 6 bases from J, with 8 bases between. Germline loops: CDR1 MGHRA, CDR2 YSYEKL. CDR3 length equals 13 residues. CDR3 sequence reads: CASSQEIGNGYTF. The CDR3, as DNA: TGCGCCAGCAGCCAAGAGATCGGGAATGGCTACACCTTC.

The chain combines TRBV5-1 with TRBJ2-4; TRBD2 matches 10 bases. The CDR3 extends over 16 amino acids. The germline gives CDR1 SGHRS, CDR2 YFSETQ. With 7 bases clipped from V and 6 bases from J, the junction kept 13 bases outside the gene matches. CDR3 sequence: CASRAPGLAEGNIQYF. For the CDR3, the DNA is TGCGCCAGCCGCGCTCCCGGACTAGCGGAGGGAAACATTCAGTACTTC. Looking up the rest from reference TRBV5-1 and TRBJ2-4 gives the full variable domain: KAGVTQTPRYLIKTRGQQVTLSCSPISGHRSVSWYQQTPGQGLQFLFEYFSETQRNKGNFPGRFSGRQFSNSRSEMNVSTLELGDSALYLCASRAPGLAEGNIQYFGAGTRLSVL.

The sample holds a few counts of this clone. The chain carries TRBV5-1 and TRBJ2-7; possible D gene TRBD1, 6 bases. Germline values: CDR1 SGHRS, CDR2 YFSETQ. This CDR3 is 12 amino acids long. Trimming cost V 4 bases and J 3 bases, with 8 bases left between them. The CDR3 DNA follows: TGCGCCAGCAGCCCGGGACACTACGAGCAGTACTTC. Amino acids: CASSPGHYEQYF.

The chain links TRBV27 to TRBJ1-1; TRBD1 matches 7 bases. Germline V gives CDR1 MNHEY, CDR2 SMNVEV (reference sequence). The CDR3 totals 14 residues. The junction had 5 bases not matched to a gene; V was cut back by 4 bases and J by 3 bases. The CDR3 coding sequence is TGTGCCAGCAGTTCTACAGGGGTGGACACTGAAGCTTTCTTT. Translating gives CASSSTGVDTEAFF.

The chain links TRBV30 to TRBJ2-2; a weak D match, TRBD1 (5 bases). Germline V CDR1 and CDR2: GTSNPN, SVGIG (reference sequence). The ends were cut back, 4 bases at V and 2 bases at J, with 8 bases in the middle. The CDR3 is 13 residues long. The CDR3 here is CAWTGYNTGELFF. The CDR3 DNA is TGTGCCTGGACAGGGTATAACACCGGGGAGCTGTTTTTT.

The rearrangement uses TRBV4-1 and TRBJ2-1; 9 bases align to TRBD2. CDR1 and CDR2 from the germline V gene are MGHRA and YSYEKL. After removal of 2 bases from V and 5 bases from J, the junction contained 1 base not matched to a gene. The CDR3 is made up of 14 amino acids. The CDR3 sequence: CASSQLAGNNEQFF. DNA of the CDR3: TGCGCCAGCAGCCAACTAGCGGGGAACAATGAGCAGTTCTTC.

The chain combines TRBV6-1 with TRBJ1-4; 10 bases match TRBD1. CDR1 MNHNS and CDR2 SASEGT come from the germline V gene. The CDR3 covers 13 residues. The V and J ends lost 6 bases and 7 bases, in that order; junction bases with no gene match: 2. The CDR3 here is CASSGTGVEKLFF. DNA of the CDR3: TGTGCCAGCAGCGGGACAGGGGTTGAAAAACTGTTTTTT.

This chain uses TRBV19 with TRBJ2-7, with 8 bases identical to TRBD1. The germline V gene has CDR1 LNHDA and CDR2 SQIVND (reference sequence). V gave up 5 bases and J gave up 5 bases; unmatched junction bases: 11. The CDR3 covers 15 residues. CDR3: CASSPGTGGFHEQYF. The CDR3 bases are TGTGCCAGTAGTCCCGGGACAGGAGGGTTCCACGAGCAGTACTTC.

This sequence joins TRBV4-2 and TRBJ2-7; 12 bases agree with TRBD1. Trimming removed 1 base from V and 6 bases from J; junction bases left unmatched: 10. CDR3 length: 17 residues. Looked up from germline, CDR1 is LGHNA and CDR2 is YNFKEQ. CDR3: CASSQAGQGAQGGEQYF. In nucleotides, the CDR3 is TGTGCCAGCAGCCAAGCGGGACAGGGGGCGCAGGGAGGCGAGCAGTACTTC.

This rearrangement joins TRBV5-6 to TRBJ2-7, with D tentatively TRBD1 (6 bases). V was clipped by 5 bases and J by 0 bases, with 12 bases between them. There are 14 residues in the CDR3. Germline V gene lookup returns CDR1 SGHDT and CDR2 YYEEEE. The CDR3 nucleotides are TGTGCCAGCAGGCCCGTCAGGGGCTCCTACGAGCAGTACTTC. Protein product: CASRPVRGSYEQYF. The variable domain in full, completed from reference TRBV5-6 and TRBJ2-7, reads DAGVTQSPTHLIKTRGQQVTLRCSPKSGHDTVSWYQQALGQGPQFIFQYYEEEERQRGNFPDRFSGHQFPNYSSELNVNALLLGDSALYLCASRPVRGSYEQYFGPGTRLTVT.

The chain employs TRBV7-9 and TRBJ1-1; D might be TRBD1 (6 bases). The CDR3 runs to 19 residues. Trimming removed 3 bases from V and 8 bases from J, with 31 bases in between. Germline assignment: CDR1 SEHNR and CDR2 FQNEAQ (reference sequence). The CDR3 region is CASSLPPSFPNTSQGEAFF. CDR3 bases: TGTGCCAGCAGCTTGCCCCCCAGCTTCCCAAACACGAGTCAGGGGGAAGCTTTCTTT. Based on the CDR3 plus reference TRBV7-9 and TRBJ1-1, the full variable domain is DTGVSQNPRHKITKRGQNVTFRCDPISEHNRLYWYRQTLGQGPEFLTYFQNEAQLEKSRLLSDRFSAERPKGSFSTLEIQRTEQGDSAMYLCASSLPPSFPNTSQGEAFFGQGTRLTVV.

This clone was picked up one time. V is TRBV7-6 and J is TRBJ1-2; the D is unclear. Trimming removed 5 bases from V and 6 bases from J, with 7 bases in between. Looked up from germline, CDR1 is SGHVS and CDR2 is FNYEAQ. The CDR3 extends over 11 amino acids. CDR3 nucleotide sequence: TGTGCCAGCAGCCGGTTGAATGGCTACACCTTC. Translated, it gives CASSRLNGYTF.

V usage is TRBV9 and J usage is TRBJ2-7; 7 bases agree with TRBD1. With 3 bases clipped from V and 6 bases from J, the junction kept 9 bases outside the gene matches. The germline V gene encodes CDR1 SGDLS and CDR2 YYNGEE. This CDR3 contains 14 residues. As DNA, the CDR3 is TGTGCCAGCAGCGCCCGACAGGGTTCGGGCGAGCAGTACTTC. It translates to CASSARQGSGEQYF.

The chain uses TRBV2 and TRBJ2-7, with a tentative D call TRBD1 (6 bases). This CDR3 has 13 residues. Germline V gene lookup returns CDR1 SNHLY and CDR2 FYNNEI. V was trimmed by 2 bases and J by 2 bases, leaving 7 bases between them. The CDR3 spells CASSEWGPYEQYF. The CDR3 DNA sequence: TGTGCCAGCAGTGAATGGGGGCCCTACGAGCAGTACTTC.

The V call is TRBV5-6, the J call TRBJ2-1; the D gene is possibly TRBD1 (6 bases). With 9 bases removed from V and 7 bases from J, the gap between germline ends came to 14 bases. From germline, CDR1 is SGHDT and CDR2 YYEEEE. CDR3 length: 12 residues. CDR3 sequence (DNA): TGTGCCACCGGACAGTCTCAGAATGAGCAGTTCTTC. Its protein product is CATGQSQNEQFF. Looking up the rest from reference TRBV5-6 and TRBJ2-1 gives the full variable domain: DAGVTQSPTHLIKTRGQQVTLRCSPKSGHDTVSWYQQALGQGPQFIFQYYEEEERQRGNFPDRFSGHQFPNYSSELNVNALLLGDSALYLCATGQSQNEQFFGPGTRLTVL.

This clone was observed once. V usage is TRBV18 and J usage is TRBJ2-5; D call uncertain. V lost 3 bases to trimming and J lost 2 bases, with 4 bases between them. Germline CDR1 KGHSH, CDR2 LQKENI. The CDR3 totals 12 residues. CDR3 residues: CASSPSQETQYF. The CDR3 bases are TGTGCCAGCTCACCTTCTCAAGAGACCCAGTACTTC.